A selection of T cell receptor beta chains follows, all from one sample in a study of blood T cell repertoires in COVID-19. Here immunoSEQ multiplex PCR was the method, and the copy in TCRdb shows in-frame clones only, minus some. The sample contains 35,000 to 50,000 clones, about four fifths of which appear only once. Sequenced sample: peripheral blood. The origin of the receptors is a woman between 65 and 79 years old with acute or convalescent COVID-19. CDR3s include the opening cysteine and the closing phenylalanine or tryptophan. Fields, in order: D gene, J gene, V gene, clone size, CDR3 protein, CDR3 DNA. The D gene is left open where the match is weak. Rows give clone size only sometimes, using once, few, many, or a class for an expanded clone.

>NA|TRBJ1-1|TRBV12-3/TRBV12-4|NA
CASSLKGSTEAFF
TGTGCCAGCAGTTTAAAAGGGAGCACTGAAGCTTTCTTT
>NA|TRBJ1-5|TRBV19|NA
CASNSPGSNQPQHF
TGTGCCAGTAACTCCCCAGGAAGCAATCAGCCCCAGCATTTT
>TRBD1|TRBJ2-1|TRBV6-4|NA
CASSVTPGQLGVHEQFF
TGTGCCAGCAGTGTAACCCCGGGACAGCTCGGGGTACATGAGCAGTTCTTC
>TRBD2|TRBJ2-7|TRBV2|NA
CASRTSATYEQYF
TGTGCCAGCAGGACTAGCGCGACCTACGAGCAGTACTTC
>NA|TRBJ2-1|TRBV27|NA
CASSFLASNEQFF
TGTGCCAGCAGTTTCCTAGCGAGCAATGAGCAGTTCTTC
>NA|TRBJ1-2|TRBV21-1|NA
CAPLGGGGYTF
TGTGCCCCTCTGGGGGGTGGTGGCTACACCTTC
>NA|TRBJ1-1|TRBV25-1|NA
CASRDRYNTEAFF
TGTGCCAGCAGGGACAGATACAACACTGAAGCTTTCTTT
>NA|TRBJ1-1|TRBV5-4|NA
CASSTRRGEGEAFF
TGTGCCAGCAGCACCCGACGCGGTGAAGGTGAAGCTTTCTTT
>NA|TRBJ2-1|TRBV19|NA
CASSTSRTYNEQFF
TGTGCCAGTAGTACTAGCAGGACTTACAATGAGCAGTTCTTC
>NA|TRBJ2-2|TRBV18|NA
CASSPFEQGSSTGELFF
TGTGCCAGCTCCCCTTTTGAGCAGGGGTCCTCCACCGGGGAGCTGTTTTTT
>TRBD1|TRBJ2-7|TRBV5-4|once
CASSSGGQGAAGQYF
TGTGCCAGCAGCTCTGGGGGTCAGGGGGCAGCGGGGCAGTACTTC
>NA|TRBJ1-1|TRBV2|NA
CASIFPGTLLVSTEAFF
TGTGCCAGCATCTTTCCGGGGACTTTACTGGTGAGCACTGAAGCTTTCTTT
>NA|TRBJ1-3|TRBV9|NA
CASSVGETVGNTIYF
TGTGCCAGCAGCGTGGGAGAAACTGTAGGAAACACCATATATTTT
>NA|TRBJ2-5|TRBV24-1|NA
CATLYETQYF
TGTGCCACTCTGTATGAGACCCAGTACTTC
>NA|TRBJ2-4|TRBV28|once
CASNGRSRNIQYF
TGTGCCAGCAATGGGCGTTCTCGAAACATTCAGTACTTC
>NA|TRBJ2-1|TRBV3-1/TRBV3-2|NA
CASSQGALHEQFF
TGTGCCAGCAGCCAGGGGGCCCTGCATGAGCAGTTCTTC
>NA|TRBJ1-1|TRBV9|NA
CASSVVSPPPAGTEAFF
TGTGCCAGCAGCGTAGTTTCCCCGCCCCCGGCGGGCACTGAAGCTTTCTTT
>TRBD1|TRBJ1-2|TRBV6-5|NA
CASSPLLTGGDGYTF
TGTGCCAGCAGTCCCCTACTAACAGGGGGCGATGGCTACACCTTC
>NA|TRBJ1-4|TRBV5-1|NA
CASSLEGATNEKLFF
TGCGCCAGCAGCTTGGAAGGGGCAACTAATGAAAAACTGTTTTTT
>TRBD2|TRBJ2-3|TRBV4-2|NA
CASSQGTSGSNPGTQYF
TGTGCCAGCAGCCAGGGGACTAGCGGGAGTAACCCAGGTACGCAGTATTTT
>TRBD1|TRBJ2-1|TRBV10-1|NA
CASSESTGNSYNEQFF
TGCGCCAGCAGTGAGTCGACAGGGAACTCCTACAATGAGCAGTTCTTC
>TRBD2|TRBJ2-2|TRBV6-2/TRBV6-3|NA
CASSRLAGTGELFF
TGTGCCAGCAGCCGTCTAGCGGGCACCGGGGAGCTGTTTTTT
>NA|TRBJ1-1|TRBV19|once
CASSIGGHDTEAFF
TGTGCCAGTAGTATCGGGGGGCATGACACTGAAGCTTTCTTT
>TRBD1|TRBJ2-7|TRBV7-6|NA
CASSLDGTVDSYEQYF
TGTGCCAGCAGCTTGGACGGGACAGTGGACTCCTACGAGCAGTACTTC
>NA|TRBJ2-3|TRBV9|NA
CASSPRDFNTDTQYF
TGTGCCAGCAGCCCACGGGACTTCAACACAGATACGCAGTATTTT
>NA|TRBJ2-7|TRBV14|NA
CASSQFGGNGREQYF
TGTGCCAGCAGCCAATTTGGCGGGAATGGTCGGGAGCAGTACTTC
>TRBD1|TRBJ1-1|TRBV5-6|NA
CASSWDRLGEAFF
TGTGCCAGCAGCTGGGACAGACTAGGAGAAGCTTTCTTT
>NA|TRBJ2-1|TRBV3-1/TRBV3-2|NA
CASSWRALGAYNEQFF
TGTGCCAGCAGCTGGAGGGCCCTCGGGGCCTACAATGAGCAGTTCTTC
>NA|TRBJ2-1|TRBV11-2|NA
CASRKAESSYNEQFF
TGTGCCAGCAGGAAAGCGGAGAGCTCCTACAATGAGCAGTTCTTC